This T cell receptor beta chain appears in the sequencing data of a study of blood T cell repertoires in COVID-19 (dated by TCRdb to the early 2020s). Looking at the study overall: Samples from collaborators originated in the United States, Italy and Spain and spanned both the acute and convalescent phases of COVID-19. Where HLA class I and class II types were available, the types were taken from metadata supplied by the sample provider, not from assay-based typing. Subjects who had been exposed to COVID-19, were actively infected with it, or had recovered from it provided the deeply sampled blood TCRbeta repertoires that made up the dataset. Nearly every sample came with metadata listing a de-identified subject ID, COVID-19 status, age in years and sex. The repertoires were made available in a free public database intended to serve as a resource for research on the immune response to SARS-CoV-2. The material from the prospective study consisted of cDNA or gDNA derived from T cells, B-cell-depleted T cells, or PBMCs. Samples were obtained from the ongoing ImmuneRACE study (first 160 participants) and from about 1,300 subjects provided by 6 global collaborators. Overall study outcomes, separate from this receptor: How much clinical and demographic metadata was included differed by source and by participant, and the metadata was provided uncurated.

Details on this clone: Its antigen has not been determined. The record has no base qualities; no much larger clone is one base away.

Each collaborating institution followed its own protocols to collect whole blood in K2EDTA tubes. Collaborator samples were shipped for TCRbeta analysis as frozen whole blood, isolated PBMCs, or DNA extracted from either sample type. TCRbeta CDR3 regions were amplified from genomic DNA by means of the immunoSEQ Assay, a bias-controlled multiplex PCR. As for the original processing: Nucleated cell counts per sample were estimated from amplification of reference gene primers within the assay. Sequence reads were collapsed and filtered to measure the absolute abundance of every unique TCRbeta CDR3 rearrangement. For each sample, productive Simpson clonality was calculated by taking the square root of Simpson's diversity index across productive rearrangements. Not all clones reach the TCRdb copy of this immuneACCESS table, which keeps in-frame sequences only. Checked studies attribute under half of the gap to unresolved V genes and leave the rest unexplained. V, J and clone size were drawn from that table, and D and trimming were deduced from the DNA. The sample contains 50,000 to 75,000 clones, roughly 89% of them found a single time. Clones ranked in the top ten supply over 1.2% of the sample.

CDR1 and CDR2 were assigned from the germline V gene as SGHAT and FQNNGV. The CDR3 has 14 amino acids, counting the end cysteine and phenylalanine. Solely the CDR3 DNA is kept, with 42 bases framed from the first base. V loses 1 base, J loses 6 bases, and the germline ends lie 13 bases apart. The sequenced sample was peripheral blood. Rearrangement joined TRBV11-2 to TRBJ2-7; a tentative D match to TRBD1 spans 6 bases. This sequence originates from a man aged 60-69 years with acute or convalescent COVID-19. The DNA sequence is TGTGCCAGCAGCTTAGTTGTAGGGGGTGGCGAGCAGTACTTC. Translated, this gives CASSLVVGGGEQYF.